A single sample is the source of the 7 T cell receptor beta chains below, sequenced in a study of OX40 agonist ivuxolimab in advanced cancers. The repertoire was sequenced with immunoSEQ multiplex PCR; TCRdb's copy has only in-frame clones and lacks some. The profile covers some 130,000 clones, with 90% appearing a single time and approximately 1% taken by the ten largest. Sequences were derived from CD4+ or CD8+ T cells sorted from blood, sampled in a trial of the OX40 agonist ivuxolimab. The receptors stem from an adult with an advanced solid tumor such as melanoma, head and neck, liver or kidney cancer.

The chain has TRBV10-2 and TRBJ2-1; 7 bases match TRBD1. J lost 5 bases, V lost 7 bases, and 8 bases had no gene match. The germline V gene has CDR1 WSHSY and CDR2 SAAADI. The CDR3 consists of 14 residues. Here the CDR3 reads CASIERGPNNEQFF. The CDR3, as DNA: TGCGCCAGCATCGAGAGGGGGCCAAACAATGAGCAGTTCTTC.

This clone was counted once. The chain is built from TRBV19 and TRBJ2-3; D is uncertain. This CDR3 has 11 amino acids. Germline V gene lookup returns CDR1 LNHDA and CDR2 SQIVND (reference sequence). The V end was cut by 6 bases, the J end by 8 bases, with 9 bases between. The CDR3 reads CASSVVGTQYF. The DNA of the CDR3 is TGTGCCAGTAGCGTTGTAGGTACGCAGTATTTT.

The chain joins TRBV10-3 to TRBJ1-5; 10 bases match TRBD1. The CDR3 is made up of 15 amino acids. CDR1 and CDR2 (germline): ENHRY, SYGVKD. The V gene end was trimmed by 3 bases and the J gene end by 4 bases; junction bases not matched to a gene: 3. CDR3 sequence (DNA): TGTGCCATCAGTGACCGGGGACAGGGGAATCAGCCCCAGCATTTT. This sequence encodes CAISDRGQGNQPQHF.

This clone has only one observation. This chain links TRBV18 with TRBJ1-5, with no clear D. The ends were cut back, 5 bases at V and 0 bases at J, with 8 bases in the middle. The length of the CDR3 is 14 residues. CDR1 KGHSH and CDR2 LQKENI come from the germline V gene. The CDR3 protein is CASSEQNSNQPQHF. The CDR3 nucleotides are TGTGCCAGCTCAGAACAGAATAGCAATCAGCCCCAGCATTTT. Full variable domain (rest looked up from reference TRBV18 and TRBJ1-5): NAGVMQNPRHLVRRRGQEARLRCSPMKGHSHVYWYRQLPEEGLKFMVYLQKENIIDESGMPKERFSAEFPKEGPSILRIQQVVRGDSAAYFCASSEQNSNQPQHFGDGTRLSIL.

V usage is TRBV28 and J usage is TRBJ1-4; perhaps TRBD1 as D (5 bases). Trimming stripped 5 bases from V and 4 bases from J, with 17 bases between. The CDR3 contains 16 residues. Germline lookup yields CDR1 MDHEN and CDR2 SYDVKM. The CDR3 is CASSIYSSTVNEKLFF. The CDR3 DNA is TGTGCCAGCAGTATCTACTCTTCGACAGTTAATGAAAAACTGTTTTTT.

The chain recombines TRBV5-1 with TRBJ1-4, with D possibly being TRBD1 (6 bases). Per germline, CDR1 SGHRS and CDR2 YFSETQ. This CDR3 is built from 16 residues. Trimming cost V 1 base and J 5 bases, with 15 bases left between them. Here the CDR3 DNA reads TGCGCCAGCAGCTTGCGAGCCGGTCAGGGGAATGAAAAACTGTTTTTT. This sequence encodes CASSLRAGQGNEKLFF.

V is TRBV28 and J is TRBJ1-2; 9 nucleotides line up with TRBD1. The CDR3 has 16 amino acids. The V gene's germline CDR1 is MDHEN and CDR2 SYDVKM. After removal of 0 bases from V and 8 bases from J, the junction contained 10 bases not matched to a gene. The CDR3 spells CASSLWILGQGKGYTF. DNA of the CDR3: TGTGCCAGCAGTTTATGGATCCTCGGACAGGGGAAAGGCTACACCTTC.